A selection of T cell receptor beta chains follows, all from one sample in a study of T cells in Graves' hyperthyroidism and ophthalmopathy. One entry per CDR3 protein, called by TCRdb with MiXCR from the multiplex PCR reads. The sample lists 550,000 to 850,000 distinct CDR3 sequences, approximately 19% seen once, with roughly 17% in the top ten. The sample taken for sequencing was blood. The receptors here all came from a woman aged 45-65 years with Graves' hyperthyroidism that later progressed to Graves' ophthalmopathy. Each CDR3 is given with its conserved first and last residue. Each record gives: D gene, V gene, clone size, J gene, CDR3 DNA, CDR3 protein. A D gene is named only where the DNA matches it firmly. Where a row states a size, it is once, few, many or the class of an expanded clone; other rows omit it.

d_call: TRBD1
v_call: TRBV2
clone_size: many
j_call: TRBJ1-4
cdr3_nt: TGTGCCAGCAGTGGCCCGACAGGGATTTATGAAAAACTGTTTTTT
cdr3_aa: CASSGPTGIYEKLFF

d_call: .
v_call: TRBV7-9
clone_size: many
j_call: TRBJ1-2
cdr3_nt: TGTGCCAGCAGCTCCTCCACCTACAGGGAAGGCAGCTATGGCTACACCTTC
cdr3_aa: CASSSSTYREGSYGYTF

d_call: .
v_call: TRBV5-5
clone_size: .
j_call: TRBJ2-7
cdr3_nt: TGTGCCAGCAGCTTCAGGCCCCCCTCTTCCTACGAGCAGTACTTC
cdr3_aa: CASSFRPPSSYEQYF

d_call: .
v_call: TRBV9
clone_size: few
j_call: TRBJ1-2
cdr3_nt: TGTGCCAGCAGCGTACCGGCAGAGACAAACTATGGCTACACCTTC
cdr3_aa: CASSVPAETNYGYTF

d_call: .
v_call: TRBV3-1
clone_size: .
j_call: TRBJ2-5
cdr3_nt: TGTGCCAGCAGCCAAGAAGTAGATTGGGGAGAGACCCAGTACTTC
cdr3_aa: CASSQEVDWGETQYF

d_call: .
v_call: TRBV20-1
clone_size: many
j_call: TRBJ2-5
cdr3_nt: TGCAGTGCTCTTGGGGGGGCTTGGGAGACCCAGTACTTC
cdr3_aa: CSALGGAWETQYF

d_call: .
v_call: TRBV12-3/TRBV12-4
clone_size: many
j_call: TRBJ2-7
cdr3_nt: TGTGCCAGCAGTTTAGCCGGGCTGCCCCAGGGTGACTACGAGCAGTACTTC
cdr3_aa: CASSLAGLPQGDYEQYF

d_call: .
v_call: TRBV20-1
clone_size: many
j_call: TRBJ2-2
cdr3_nt: TGCAGTGCCCCAAGGGACGAAACGAACACCGGGGAGCTGTTTTTT
cdr3_aa: CSAPRDETNTGELFF

d_call: .
v_call: TRBV27
clone_size: few
j_call: TRBJ1-4
cdr3_nt: TGTGCCAGCAGTTTTAGAACAGGGAGCGAAAAACTGTTTTTT
cdr3_aa: CASSFRTGSEKLFF

d_call: TRBD2
v_call: TRBV12-3/TRBV12-4
clone_size: many
j_call: TRBJ2-1
cdr3_nt: TGTGCCAGCAGTCCTGAGCGGGGGGGATCCAATGAGCAGTTCTTC
cdr3_aa: CASSPERGGSNEQFF

d_call: .
v_call: TRBV20-1
clone_size: many
j_call: TRBJ2-1
cdr3_nt: TGCAGTGCTAGACAAGGACGGACGAGCCCCTACAATGAGCAGTTCTTC
cdr3_aa: CSARQGRTSPYNEQFF

d_call: TRBD1
v_call: TRBV18
clone_size: many
j_call: TRBJ2-2
cdr3_nt: TGTGCCAGCTCACCGGGACAGGGATCCACCGGGGAGCTGTTTTTT
cdr3_aa: CASSPGQGSTGELFF

d_call: TRBD1
v_call: TRBV6-1
clone_size: .
j_call: TRBJ1-6
cdr3_nt: TGTGCCAGCAGCCCGGGACAGGGACCAACACCCCTCCACTTT
cdr3_aa: CASSPGQGPTPLHF

d_call: .
v_call: TRBV5-5
clone_size: many
j_call: TRBJ2-3
cdr3_nt: TGTGCCAGCAGCTTGCTCGGGGGCGATACGCAGTATTTT
cdr3_aa: CASSLLGGDTQYF

d_call: .
v_call: TRBV3-1
clone_size: few
j_call: TRBJ1-2
cdr3_nt: TGTGCCAGCAGCCAAGTTTTGGACAGAAGCTATGGCTACACCTTC
cdr3_aa: CASSQVLDRSYGYTF

d_call: TRBD2
v_call: TRBV18
clone_size: .
j_call: TRBJ2-2
cdr3_nt: TGTACCAGCTCACCGCGGGGGGCGTCGAACACCGGGGAGCTGTTTTTT
cdr3_aa: CTSSPRGASNTGELFF

d_call: .
v_call: TRBV20-1
clone_size: many
j_call: TRBJ2-4
cdr3_nt: TGCAGTGCTAGAGTGGCGGAGCTAGCCAAAAACATTCAGTACTTC
cdr3_aa: CSARVAELAKNIQYF

d_call: .
v_call: TRBV29-1
clone_size: few
j_call: TRBJ1-1
cdr3_nt: TGCAGCGTTGAAGATCGAGTCAGGTTGGTAGGCATGAACACTGAAGCTTTCTTT
cdr3_aa: CSVEDRVRLVGMNTEAFF